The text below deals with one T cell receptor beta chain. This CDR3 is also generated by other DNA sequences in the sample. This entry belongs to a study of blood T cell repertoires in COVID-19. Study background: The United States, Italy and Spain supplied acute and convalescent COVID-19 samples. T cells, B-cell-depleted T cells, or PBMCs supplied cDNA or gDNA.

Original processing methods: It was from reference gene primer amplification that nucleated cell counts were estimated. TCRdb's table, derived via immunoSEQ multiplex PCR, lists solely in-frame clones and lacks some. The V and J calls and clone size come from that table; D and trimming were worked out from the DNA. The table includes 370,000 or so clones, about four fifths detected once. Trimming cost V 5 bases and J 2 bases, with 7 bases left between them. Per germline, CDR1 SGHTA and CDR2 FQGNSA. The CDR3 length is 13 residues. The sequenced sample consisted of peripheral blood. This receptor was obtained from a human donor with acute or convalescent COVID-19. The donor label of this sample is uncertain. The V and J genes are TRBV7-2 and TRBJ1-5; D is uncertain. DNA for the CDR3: TGTGCCAGCAGCCTTCAGGGCAATCAGCCCCAGCATTTT. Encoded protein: CASSLQGNQPQHF. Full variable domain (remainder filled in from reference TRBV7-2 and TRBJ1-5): GAGVSQSPSNKVTEKGKDVELRCDPISGHTALYWYRQSLGQGLEFLIYFQGNSAPDKSGLPSDRFSAERTGGSVSTLTIQRTQQEDSAVYLCASSLQGNQPQHFGDGTRLSIL.